By sample fraction, the clone carrying this TCR beta chain is medium-sized. Antigen specificity is unknown. Profiled with immunoSEQ multiplex PCR; TCRdb holds only in-frame clones, not every one. The sample includes fewer than 25,000 clones, about 86% seen only once; the top ten take approximately 6.2%. The record originates from a study of PD-1 blockade in classical Hodgkin lymphoma. The time point is: cycle 4 day 1 (C4D1), after 6 weeks of nivolumab. Each patient's relapse followed autologous stem cell transplantation, and brentuximab vedotin exposure varied. Relapsed/refractory classical Hodgkin lymphoma patients had complete, partial or progressive responses. Whole-study findings and limits: Complete responders showed a baseline diversity that resembled the diversity of newly diagnosed patients. Exclusion covered patients beginning nivolumab under 1 year post-ASCT. Significantly greater TCR diversity emerged by C4D1 in CD4+ cells but not CD8+ cells.

The sequence was obtained from a human donor with classical Hodgkin lymphoma. The starting material was peripheral blood mononuclear cells (PBMCs), obtained before the fourth cycle of nivolumab.

This chain's CDR3 is CASSPKIVGYTEAFF. Here the CDR3 DNA reads TGCGCCAGCAGCCCCAAGATAGTAGGGTACACTGAAGCTTTCTTT. The chain has TRBV4-1 and TRBJ1-1; D not resolved. This CDR3 contains 15 residues. The V gene's germline CDR1 is MGHRA and CDR2 YSYEKL. V lost 4 bases and J lost 3, with 15 bases in between.